The 32 T cell receptor beta chains presented below share a single source sample, sequenced in a study of shared clonotypes between healthy human individuals. Naive CD8 cells lacked CD45RO, underwent positive selection for CCR7 and left out terminally differentiated effector memory CD45RA+ cells. Using immunoSEQ multiplex PCR, the repertoire was profiled, and TCRdb retains in-frame clones only, with some absent. The table includes fewer than 800,000 clones, about 90% detected once. Source material: naive CD8+ T cells sorted from blood. These receptors all come from a man younger than 45 in good health.

The V gene is TRBV5-4, the J gene TRBJ2-1; 11 positions match TRBD2. Per the germline V gene, CDR1 is SGHNT and CDR2 is YYREEE (reference sequence). V gave up 3 bases and J gave up 5 bases; unmatched junction bases: 1. CDR3 size: 14 residues. For the CDR3, the DNA is TGTGCCAGCAGCTGGGGACTAGCGGACAATGAGCAGTTCTTC. Translated: CASSWGLADNEQFF.

The chain combines TRBV6-1 with TRBJ2-1; D perhaps matches TRBD2 (6 bases). The CDR3 is 18 amino acids. Trimming pared 1 base from V and 0 bases from J, leaving 16 bases between. Germline CDR1 is MNHNS and CDR2 is SASEGT. CDR3 DNA sequence: TGTGCCAGCAGTGAAGGGGCTAGCGACCGGGGCTCCTACAATGAGCAGTTCTTC. Encoded protein: CASSEGASDRGSYNEQFF.

The chain joins TRBV6-1 to TRBJ2-7; D uncertain. The CDR3 runs to 13 residues. The V gene's germline CDR1 is MNHNS and CDR2 SASEGT. Trimming shortened V by 6 bases and J by 1 base, and 10 bases separated the two germline ends. DNA of the CDR3: TGTGCCAGCAGGCCCGGCTTATCCTACGAGCAGTACTTC. Translating gives CASRPGLSYEQYF.

J is TRBJ2-1 and V is TRBV11-2; D gene ambiguous. From germline, CDR1 is SGHAT and CDR2 FQNNGV. The CDR3 length is 16 residues. Between the trimmed V and J ends, which lost 5 bases and 0 bases, there was a span of 14 bases. CDR3 nucleotides: TGTGCCAGCAGCAGATACCGCGGCAGCTCCTACAATGAGCAGTTCTTC. This sequence encodes CASSRYRGSSYNEQFF.

CDR3 sequence: CASSPRPGQSTYEQYF. The CDR3 DNA reads TGTGCCAGCTCACCAAGGCCGGGACAGTCGACCTACGAGCAGTACTTC. The rearrangement links TRBV18 to TRBJ2-7; the match to TRBD1 covers 7 bases. The CDR3 contains 16 residues. Trimming cost V 2 bases and J 2 bases; bases outside gene matches: 9. Germline assignment: CDR1 KGHSH and CDR2 LQKENI.

V usage is TRBV28 and J usage is TRBJ2-7; a possible D gene is TRBD2 (5 bases). This CDR3 has 14 residues. Germline CDR1 reads MDHEN; CDR2 reads SYDVKM. Trimming took off 2 bases at V and 2 bases at J, with 10 bases between the two ends. CDR3 nucleotides: TGTGCCAGCAGTTTACTCTCCGGGACCTACGAGCAGTACTTC. It specifies CASSLLSGTYEQYF.

The gene calls are TRBV10-3 and TRBJ2-1; 12 bases agree with TRBD1. The CDR3 totals 14 residues. V trimming: 7 bases; J trimming: 8 bases; junction bases outside the gene matches: 6. Germline CDR1 ENHRY, CDR2 SYGVKD. DNA of the CDR3: TGTGCCATCAAGGGGGACAGGGGGCGGGATGAGCAGTTCTTC. This gives the protein CAIKGDRGRDEQFF.

The V and J genes are TRBV11-2 and TRBJ1-4; D remains unclear. The V gene lost 3 bases and the J gene lost 8 bases, with 16 bases spanning the gap. Per germline, CDR1 SGHAT and CDR2 FQNNGV. The CDR3 totals 15 residues. CDR3 in DNA: TGTGCCAGCAGCTTTGGTGTAGGTGTCGAGGAAAAACTGTTTTTT. It codes for CASSFGVGVEEKLFF.

A single count supports this clone. Other nucleotide sequences from this sample produce the same CDR3. This sequence joins TRBV19 and TRBJ2-2, with D hard to call. The V gene lost 1 base and the J gene lost 0 bases, with 3 bases spanning the gap. The CDR3 totals 14 residues. Germline lookup yields CDR1 LNHDA and CDR2 SQIVND (reference sequence). The CDR3, as DNA: TGTGCCAGTAGTATAGGGGCGAACACCGGGGAGCTGTTTTTT. It translates to CASSIGANTGELFF.

The chain recombines TRBV7-9 with TRBJ1-1, with D unclear. From germline, CDR1 is SEHNR and CDR2 FQNEAQ (reference sequence). V dropped 5 bases and J dropped 7 bases, with 20 bases sitting between them. The CDR3 has 15 amino acids. CDR3 sequence reads: CASSPRFEGPDEAFF. The CDR3 bases are TGTGCCAGCAGCCCCCGATTTGAAGGCCCGGATGAAGCTTTCTTT.

The gene calls are TRBV7-9 and TRBJ2-7; 10 bases match TRBD2. Germline trimming cut 3 bases from V and 7 bases from J; bases unmatched to any gene: 9. The length of the CDR3 is 15 residues. The germline CDR1 and CDR2 sequences are SEHNR and FQNEAQ (reference sequence). The CDR3 nucleotides read TGTGCCAGCAGCTTGTCAGCGGGAGGGCGGAGGGAGCAGTACTTC. It translates to CASSLSAGGRREQYF.

The CDR3 is CASSLAGTGLVGELFF. In DNA, the CDR3 is TGTGCCAGCAGCCTTGCCGGGACAGGGTTAGTCGGGGAGCTGTTTTTT. V and J are TRBV28 and TRBJ2-2, with 9 bases that match TRBD1. From germline, CDR1 is MDHEN and CDR2 SYDVKM. This CDR3 has 16 amino acids. V shed 6 bases and J 7 bases; nucleotides not matched to a gene: 12.

The V call is TRBV9, the J call TRBJ2-1; no firm D call. Germline CDR1 and CDR2: SGDLS and YYNGEE. V was clipped by 0 bases and J by 10 bases, with 5 bases between them. CDR3 length: 11 residues. Here the CDR3 reads CASSVGVEQFF. The DNA of the CDR3 is TGTGCCAGCAGCGTAGGCGTAGAGCAGTTCTTC.

The chain couples TRBV9 to TRBJ2-7, with D tentatively TRBD2 (6 bases). Trimming pared 3 bases from V and 8 bases from J, leaving 15 bases between. CDR3 length equals 13 residues. Per the germline V gene, CDR1 is SGDLS and CDR2 is YYNGEE. CDR3 bases: TGTGCCAGCAGCGCTGGAGGGTCGGGCCAGCAGTACTTC. Protein: CASSAGGSGQQYF.

Comment on this clone: Other nucleotide sequences from this sample produce the same CDR3. DNA of the CDR3: TGTGCCAGCAGCTTCAGAAGCTCCTACGAGCAGTACTTC. It specifies CASSFRSSYEQYF. The V call is TRBV7-9, the J call TRBJ2-7; D gene ambiguous. The germline V gene encodes CDR1 SEHNR and CDR2 FQNEAQ (reference sequence). The CDR3 is 13 amino acids. Trimming removed 3 bases at V and 0 bases at J, with 6 bases between.

This clone was observed a few times. The chain recombines TRBV7-7 with TRBJ2-6, with D hard to call. CDR1 is SSHAT, CDR2 FNYEAQ, per germline (reference sequence). Trimming pared 6 bases from V and 4 bases from J, leaving 7 bases between. This CDR3 is 13 amino acids long. CDR3 nucleotide sequence: TGTGCCAGCAGAGGGTTGGGGGCCAACGTCCTGACTTTC. Encoded protein: CASRGLGANVLTF.

This chain links TRBV28 with TRBJ2-7, with D possibly being TRBD1 (7 bases). The CDR3 covers 14 residues. Deletions cut 6 bases from V and 1 base from J, with 13 bases between. CDR1 MDHEN and CDR2 SYDVKM come from the germline V gene. The CDR3 is CASSPRGESYEQYF. The CDR3 DNA sequence: TGTGCCAGCAGCCCCAGGGGGGAATCCTACGAGCAGTACTTC. Full variable domain (missing parts from reference TRBV28 and TRBJ2-7): DVKVTQSSRYLVKRTGEKVFLECVQDMDHENMFWYRQDPGLGLRLIYFSYDVKMKEKGDIPEGYSVSREKKERFSLILESASTNQTSMYLCASSPRGESYEQYFGPGTRLTVT.

J is TRBJ2-2 and V is TRBV7-6; 9 positions match TRBD2. The CDR3 totals 16 residues. Trimming took 5 bases from V and 1 from J; bases not matched to a gene: 5. The germline CDR1 and CDR2 sequences are SGHVS and FNYEAQ. CDR3 nucleotides: TGTGCCAGCAGCCCAATAGCGGGAGAGAACACCGGGGAGCTGTTTTTT. Protein product: CASSPIAGENTGELFF.

This clone was picked up a small number of times. The V gene is TRBV27, the J gene TRBJ2-7; 8 bases are a match to TRBD2. V was clipped by 1 base and J by 5 bases; unmatched bases: 7. Germline assignment: CDR1 MNHEY and CDR2 SMNVEV (reference sequence). CDR3 length: 15 residues. The DNA for the CDR3 is TGTGCCAGCAGTTTATATGGCGGGAGGACCCACGAGCAGTACTTC. Translated, it gives CASSLYGGRTHEQYF.

DNA for the CDR3: TGTGCCAGCAGTTTAACAACGGGGGACATTCAGTACTTC. Residues: CASSLTTGDIQYF. The J gene is TRBJ2-4, the V gene TRBV27; D is perhaps TRBD2 (6 bases). Germline V gene data show CDR1 as MNHEY and CDR2 as SMNVEV (reference sequence). Trimming cost V 2 bases and J 8 bases, with 10 bases left between them. There are 13 residues in the CDR3.

The chain is built from TRBV27 and TRBJ2-3; D unresolved. The CDR3 has 13 amino acids. Trimming cost V 2 bases and J 0 bases, with 3 bases left between them. Germline loops: CDR1 MNHEY, CDR2 SMNVEV (reference sequence). The CDR3 spells CASSLQSTDTQYF. CDR3 DNA: TGTGCCAGCAGTTTACAGAGCACAGATACGCAGTATTTT.

This chain links TRBV5-1 with TRBJ2-7; a possible D gene is TRBD2 (5 bases). The CDR3 spans 20 residues. Trimming took off 0 bases at V and 7 bases at J, with 32 bases between the two ends. CDR1 and CDR2 from the germline V gene are SGHRS and YFSETQ. This CDR3 reads CASSLGVAAEDLELMPEQYF. DNA of the CDR3: TGCGCCAGCAGCTTGGGAGTCGCGGCCGAGGACTTGGAATTAATGCCGGAGCAGTACTTC. Drawing the rest from reference TRBV5-1 and TRBJ2-7, the complete variable domain is KAGVTQTPRYLIKTRGQQVTLSCSPISGHRSVSWYQQTPGQGLQFLFEYFSETQRNKGNFPGRFSGRQFSNSRSEMNVSTLELGDSALYLCASSLGVAAEDLELMPEQYFGPGTRLTVT.

The table lists this clone with a few counts. This chain's CDR3 is CASSLTGEYQPQHF. The DNA of the CDR3 is TGTGCCAGCAGCTTGACAGGAGAGTATCAGCCCCAGCATTTT. This chain uses TRBV7-9 with TRBJ1-5; D possibly corresponds to TRBD1 (6 bases). Germline V lookup: CDR1 SEHNR, CDR2 FQNEAQ (reference sequence). This CDR3 contains 14 residues. The V and J ends lost 3 bases and 5 bases respectively, with 11 bases between them.

The chain combines TRBV11-2 with TRBJ2-2, with a possible D match to TRBD2 (5 bases). The CDR3 extends over 15 amino acids. Per the germline V gene, CDR1 is SGHAT and CDR2 is FQNNGV. V lost 1 base and J lost 5, with 11 bases in between. The CDR3 sequence: CASSLVSLDTGELFF. DNA of the CDR3: TGTGCCAGCAGCTTAGTGTCACTAGATACCGGGGAGCTGTTTTTT.

This clone occurred once. The genes are TRBV18 and TRBJ2-2; 8 nucleotides line up with TRBD2. V was clipped by 1 base and J by 0 bases; unmatched bases: 4. Per the germline V gene, CDR1 is KGHSH and CDR2 is LQKENI. The CDR3 consists of 17 residues. Written as DNA, the CDR3 is TGTGCCAGCTCACCACAGTCTAGCGGGCCGAACACCGGGGAGCTGTTTTTT. Translated, it gives CASSPQSSGPNTGELFF.

The V call is TRBV7-9, the J call TRBJ1-5, with 7 bases that match TRBD1. With 5 bases clipped from V and 4 bases from J, the junction kept 11 bases outside the gene matches. Germline lookup yields CDR1 SEHNR and CDR2 FQNEAQ (reference sequence). CDR3 length: 16 residues. CDR3 residues: CASSPTNAGGNQPQHF. The CDR3 DNA reads TGTGCCAGCAGCCCTACGAATGCAGGGGGAAATCAGCCCCAGCATTTT.

The table lists this clone with a count of one. The genes are TRBV19 and TRBJ1-5, with D perhaps matching TRBD1 (5 bases). The V and J ends lost 5 bases and 3 bases respectively, with 23 bases between them. Germline V lookup: CDR1 LNHDA, CDR2 SQIVND (reference sequence). This CDR3 spans 18 amino acids. This CDR3 is CASSLGIGLTAFNQPQHF. CDR3 coding DNA: TGTGCCAGTAGTCTAGGCATTGGATTGACAGCCTTCAATCAGCCCCAGCATTTT. The full variable domain, in which reference TRBV19 and TRBJ1-5 provide the parts outside the CDR3, is DGGITQSPKYLFRKEGQNVTLSCEQNLNHDAMYWYRQDPGQGLRLIYYSQIVNDFQKGDIAEGYSVSREKKESFPLTVTSAQKNPTAFYLCASSLGIGLTAFNQPQHFGDGTRLSIL.

The chain combines TRBV2 with TRBJ2-3; 7 bases are a match to TRBD1. The CDR3 consists of 14 residues. V lost 7 bases to trimming and J lost 3 bases; unmatched junction nucleotides: 7. The germline CDR1 and CDR2 sequences are SNHLY and FYNNEI. CDR3 DNA: TGTGCCAGCAAAGGACAGGCGAGAACAGATACGCAGTATTTT. As protein: CASKGQARTDTQYF.

This clone was seen a single time. The same CDR3 arises from other DNA sequences in this sample as well. The J gene is TRBJ2-1, the V gene TRBV9; 8 nucleotides line up with TRBD2. V shed 0 bases, J shed 2 bases, and the junction held 1 base outside the gene matches. Per germline, CDR1 SGDLS and CDR2 YYNGEE. This CDR3 is built from 15 residues. The DNA of the CDR3 is TGTGCCAGCAGCGTAGCGGGAGGGACCTACAATGAGCAGTTCTTC. The encoded protein is CASSVAGGTYNEQFF.

The chain is built from TRBV7-8 and TRBJ2-1; the match to TRBD1 covers 9 bases. CDR1 is SGHVS, CDR2 FQNEAQ, per germline. The trim removed 3 bases at V and 7 bases at J, leaving 7 bases unmatched. CDR3 length: 15 residues. In DNA form, the CDR3 reads TGTGCCAGCAGCTTCTCTCGGGACAGGGTTAATGAGCAGTTCTTC. Amino acid sequence: CASSFSRDRVNEQFF.

This chain joins TRBV2 and TRBJ2-1; 12 nucleotides line up with TRBD2. Germline V gene sequence: CDR1 SNHLY, CDR2 FYNNEI. The CDR3 is made up of 16 amino acids. V was pared by 4 bases and J by 6 bases, with 7 bases of the junction left unmatched. CDR3 sequence reads: CASSGYLAGGGNEQFF. The CDR3 DNA reads as TGTGCCAGCAGTGGGTATCTAGCGGGAGGGGGCAATGAGCAGTTCTTC.

This chain uses TRBV7-9 with TRBJ2-7; D not certain. The CDR3 has 14 residues. Germline lookup yields CDR1 SEHNR and CDR2 FQNEAQ (reference sequence). V was pared by 5 bases and J by 0 bases, with 11 bases between. The chain's CDR3 is CASSLLESSYEQYF. CDR3 nucleotide sequence: TGTGCCAGCAGCCTCTTGGAGAGCTCCTACGAGCAGTACTTC.